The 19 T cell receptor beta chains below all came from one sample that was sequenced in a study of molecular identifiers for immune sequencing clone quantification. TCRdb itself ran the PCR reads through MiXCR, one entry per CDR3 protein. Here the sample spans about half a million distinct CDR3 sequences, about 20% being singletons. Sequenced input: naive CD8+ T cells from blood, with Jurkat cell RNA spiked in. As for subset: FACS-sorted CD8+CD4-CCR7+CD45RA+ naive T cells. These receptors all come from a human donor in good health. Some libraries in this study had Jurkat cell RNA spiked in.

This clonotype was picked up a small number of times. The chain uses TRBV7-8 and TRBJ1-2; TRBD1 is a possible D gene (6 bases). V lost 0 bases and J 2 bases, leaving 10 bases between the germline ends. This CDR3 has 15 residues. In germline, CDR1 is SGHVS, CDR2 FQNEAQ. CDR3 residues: CASSLAAGQNYGYTF. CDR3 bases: TGTGCCAGCAGCTTAGCCGCCGGACAGAACTATGGCTACACCTTC. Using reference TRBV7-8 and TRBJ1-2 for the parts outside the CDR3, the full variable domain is GAGVSQSPRYKVAKRGQDVALRCDPISGHVSLFWYQQALGQGPEFLTYFQNEAQLDKSGLPSDRFFAERPEGSVSTLKIQRTQQEDSAVYLCASSLAAGQNYGYTFGSGTRLTVV.

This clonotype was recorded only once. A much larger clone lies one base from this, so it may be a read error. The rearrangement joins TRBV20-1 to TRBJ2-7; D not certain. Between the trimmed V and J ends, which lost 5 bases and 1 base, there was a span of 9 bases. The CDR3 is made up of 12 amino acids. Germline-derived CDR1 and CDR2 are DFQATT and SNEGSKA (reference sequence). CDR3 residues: CSAPELSYEQYF. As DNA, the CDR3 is TGCAGTGCTCCAGAGTTGTCCTACGAGCAGTACTTC.

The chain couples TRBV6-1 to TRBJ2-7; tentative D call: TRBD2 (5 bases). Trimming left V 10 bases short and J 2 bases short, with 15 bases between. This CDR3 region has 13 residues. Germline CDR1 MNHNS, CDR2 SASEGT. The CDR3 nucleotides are TGTGCCACCAGGAGGTACCGGACCTACGAGCAGTACTTC. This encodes CATRRYRTYEQYF.

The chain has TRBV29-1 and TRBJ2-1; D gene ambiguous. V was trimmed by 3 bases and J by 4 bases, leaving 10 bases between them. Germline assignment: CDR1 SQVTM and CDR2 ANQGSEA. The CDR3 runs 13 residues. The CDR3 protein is CSVDPLDYNEQFF. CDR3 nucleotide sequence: TGCAGCGTTGACCCTTTAGATTACAATGAGCAGTTCTTC.

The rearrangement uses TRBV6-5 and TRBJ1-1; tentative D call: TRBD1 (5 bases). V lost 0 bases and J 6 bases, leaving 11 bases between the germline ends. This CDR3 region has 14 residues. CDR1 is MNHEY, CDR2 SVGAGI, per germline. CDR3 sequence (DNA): TGTGCCAGCAGTTACTCCCCGGACACCCCTGAAGCTTTCTTT. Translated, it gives CASSYSPDTPEAFF.

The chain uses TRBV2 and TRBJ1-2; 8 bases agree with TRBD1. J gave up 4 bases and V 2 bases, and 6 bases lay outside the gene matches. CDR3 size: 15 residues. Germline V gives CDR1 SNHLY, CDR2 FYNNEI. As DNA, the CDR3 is TGTGCCAGCAGTGAACAATCAGGGGGCAGCTATGGCTACACCTTC. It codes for CASSEQSGGSYGYTF.

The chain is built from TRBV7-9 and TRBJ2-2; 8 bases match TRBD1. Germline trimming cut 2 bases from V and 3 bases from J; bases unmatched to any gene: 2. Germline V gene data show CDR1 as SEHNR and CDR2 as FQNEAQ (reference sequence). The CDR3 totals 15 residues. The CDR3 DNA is TGTGCCAGCAGCTTACTGGGACAGGACACCGGGGAGCTGTTTTTT. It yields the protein CASSLLGQDTGELFF. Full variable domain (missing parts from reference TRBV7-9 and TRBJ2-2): DTGVSQNPRHKITKRGQNVTFRCDPISEHNRLYWYRQTLGQGPEFLTYFQNEAQLEKSRLLSDRFSAERPKGSFSTLEIQRTEQGDSAMYLCASSLLGQDTGELFFGEGSRLTVL.

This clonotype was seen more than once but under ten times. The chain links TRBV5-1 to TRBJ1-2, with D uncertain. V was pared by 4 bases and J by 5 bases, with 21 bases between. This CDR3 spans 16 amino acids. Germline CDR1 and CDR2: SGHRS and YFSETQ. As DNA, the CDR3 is TGCGCCAGCAGCGGAAGTTTTACGGGGTCCCTTTATGGCTACACCTTC. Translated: CASSGSFTGSLYGYTF.

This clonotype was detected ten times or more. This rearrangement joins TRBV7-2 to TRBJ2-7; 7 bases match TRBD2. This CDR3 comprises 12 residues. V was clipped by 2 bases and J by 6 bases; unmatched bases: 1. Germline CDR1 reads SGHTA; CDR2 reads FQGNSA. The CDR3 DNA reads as TGTGCCAGCAGCTTATGGGAGGGCGAGCAGTACTTC. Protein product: CASSLWEGEQYF. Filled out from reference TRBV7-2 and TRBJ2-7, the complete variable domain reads GAGVSQSPSNKVTEKGKDVELRCDPISGHTALYWYRQSLGQGLEFLIYFQGNSAPDKSGLPSDRFSAERTGGSVSTLTIQRTQQEDSAVYLCASSLWEGEQYFGPGTRLTVT.

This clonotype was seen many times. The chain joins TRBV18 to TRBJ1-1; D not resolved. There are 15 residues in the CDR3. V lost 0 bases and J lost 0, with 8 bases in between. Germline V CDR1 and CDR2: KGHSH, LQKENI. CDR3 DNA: TGTGCCAGCTCACCACCAGAGACTCTGAACACTGAAGCTTTCTTT. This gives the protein CASSPPETLNTEAFF. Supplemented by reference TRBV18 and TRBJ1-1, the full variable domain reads NAGVMQNPRHLVRRRGQEARLRCSPMKGHSHVYWYRQLPEEGLKFMVYLQKENIIDESGMPKERFSAEFPKEGPSILRIQQVVRGDSAAYFCASSPPETLNTEAFFGQGTRLTVV.

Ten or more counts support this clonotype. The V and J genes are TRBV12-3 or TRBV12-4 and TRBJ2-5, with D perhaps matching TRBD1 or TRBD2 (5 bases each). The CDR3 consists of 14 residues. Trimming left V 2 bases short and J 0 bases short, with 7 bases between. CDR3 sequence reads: CASSLMGDQETQYF. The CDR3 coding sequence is TGTGCCAGCAGTTTAATGGGGGACCAAGAGACCCAGTACTTC.

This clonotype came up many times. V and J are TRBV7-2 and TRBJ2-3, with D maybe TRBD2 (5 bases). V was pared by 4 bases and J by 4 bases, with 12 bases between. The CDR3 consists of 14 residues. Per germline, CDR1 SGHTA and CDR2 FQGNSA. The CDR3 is CASSSGLRADTQYF. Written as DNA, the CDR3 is TGTGCCAGCAGCTCCGGGCTGCGGGCAGATACGCAGTATTTT.

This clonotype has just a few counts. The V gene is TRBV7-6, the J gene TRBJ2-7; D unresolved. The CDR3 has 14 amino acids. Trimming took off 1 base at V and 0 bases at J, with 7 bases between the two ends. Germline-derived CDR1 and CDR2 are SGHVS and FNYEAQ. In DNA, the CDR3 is TGTGCCAGCAGCTTAGAGCCAAGCTCCTACGAGCAGTACTTC. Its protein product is CASSLEPSSYEQYF.

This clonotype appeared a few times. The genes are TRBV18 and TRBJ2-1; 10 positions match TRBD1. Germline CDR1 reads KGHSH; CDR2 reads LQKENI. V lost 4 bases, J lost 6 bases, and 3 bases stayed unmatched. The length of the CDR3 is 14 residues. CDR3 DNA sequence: TGTGCCAGCTCACTAGACAGGGGGCCCAATGAGCAGTTCTTC. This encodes CASSLDRGPNEQFF.

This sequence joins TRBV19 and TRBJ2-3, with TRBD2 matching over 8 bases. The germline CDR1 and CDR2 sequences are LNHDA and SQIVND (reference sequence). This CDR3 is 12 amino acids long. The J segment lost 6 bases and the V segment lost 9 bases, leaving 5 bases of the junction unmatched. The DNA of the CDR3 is TGTGCCAGCGGGGGGGCCGGGGATACGCAGTATTTT. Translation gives CASGGAGDTQYF.

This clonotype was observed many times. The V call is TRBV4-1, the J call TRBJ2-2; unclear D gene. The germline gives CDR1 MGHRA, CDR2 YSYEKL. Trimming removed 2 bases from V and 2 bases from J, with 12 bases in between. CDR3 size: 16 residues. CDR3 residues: CASSQHDSLNTGELFF. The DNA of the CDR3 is TGCGCCAGCAGCCAACACGATTCCTTAAACACCGGGGAGCTGTTTTTT.

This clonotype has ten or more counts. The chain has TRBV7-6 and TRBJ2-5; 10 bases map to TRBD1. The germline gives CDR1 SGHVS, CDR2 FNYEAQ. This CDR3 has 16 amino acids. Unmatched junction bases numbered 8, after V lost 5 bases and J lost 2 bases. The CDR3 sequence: CASSPRDRGSQETQYF. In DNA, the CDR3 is TGTGCCAGCAGCCCCCGGGACAGGGGTTCTCAAGAGACCCAGTACTTC.

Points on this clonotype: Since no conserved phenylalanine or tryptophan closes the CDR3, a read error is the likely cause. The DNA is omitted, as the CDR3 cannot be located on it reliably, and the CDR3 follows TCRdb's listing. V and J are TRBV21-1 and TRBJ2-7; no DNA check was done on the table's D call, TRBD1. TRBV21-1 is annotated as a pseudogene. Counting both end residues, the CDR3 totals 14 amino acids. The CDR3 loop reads CASSTGQGSYEQYS.

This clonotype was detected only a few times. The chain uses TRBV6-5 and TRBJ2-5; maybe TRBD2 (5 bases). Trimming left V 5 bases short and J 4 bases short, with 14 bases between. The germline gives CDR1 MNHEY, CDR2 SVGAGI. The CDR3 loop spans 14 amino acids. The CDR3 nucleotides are TGTGCCAGCAGTGGCCCGACTAAGCTAGAGACCCAGTACTTC. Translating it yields CASSGPTKLETQYF.